Included here is one T cell receptor (beta chain) sequence, with context. CDR1 and CDR2 from the germline V gene are SGHTA and FQGNSA. The CDR3 has 16 residues. V lost 7 bases and J 0 bases, leaving 16 bases between the germline ends. Unique molecular identifiers were used in preparing the TCRbeta library. TCRdb recomputed calls from the PCR reads with MiXCR, one row per CDR3 protein. The table records 450,000 to 500,000 distinct CDR3 sequences, 9.5% to 15% of them present only once. These data come from a study of T-cell reconstitution after alpha-beta-depleted transplantation in children. The rearrangement links TRBV7-2 to TRBJ2-1; D might be TRBD2 (6 bases). The receptor's source is a human donor who donated a stem cell graft to a child with combined immunodeficiency. The source was PBMCs from the stem cell graft donor, collected from the stem cell graft. CDR3 DNA: TGTGCCAGCAACCCAGCGGGCCGAAGCTCCTACAATGAGCAGTTCTTC. It specifies CASNPAGRSSYNEQFF. Full variable domain (outside the CDR3, taken from reference TRBV7-2 and TRBJ2-1): GAGVSQSPSNKVTEKGKDVELRCDPISGHTALYWYRQSLGQGLEFLIYFQGNSAPDKSGLPSDRFSAERTGGSVSTLTIQRTQQEDSAVYLCASNPAGRSSYNEQFFGPGTRLTVL.